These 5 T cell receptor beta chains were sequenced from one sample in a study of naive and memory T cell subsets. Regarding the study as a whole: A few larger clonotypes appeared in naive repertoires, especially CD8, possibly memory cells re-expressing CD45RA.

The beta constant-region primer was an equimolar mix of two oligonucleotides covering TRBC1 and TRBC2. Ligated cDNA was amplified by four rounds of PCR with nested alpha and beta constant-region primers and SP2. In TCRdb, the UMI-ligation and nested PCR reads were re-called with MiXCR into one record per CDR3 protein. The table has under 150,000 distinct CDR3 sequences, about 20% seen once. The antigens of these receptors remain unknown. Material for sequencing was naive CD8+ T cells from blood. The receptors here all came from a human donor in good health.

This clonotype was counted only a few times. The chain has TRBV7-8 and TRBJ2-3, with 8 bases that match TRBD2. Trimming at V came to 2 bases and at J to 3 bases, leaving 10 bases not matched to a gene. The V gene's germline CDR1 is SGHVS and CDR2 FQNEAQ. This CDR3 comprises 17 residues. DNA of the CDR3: TGTGCCAGCAGCTTACGGGGTAGCGGGACCGTTACAGATACGCAGTATTTT. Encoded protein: CASSLRGSGTVTDTQYF. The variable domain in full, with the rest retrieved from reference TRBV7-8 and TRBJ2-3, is GAGVSQSPRYKVAKRGQDVALRCDPISGHVSLFWYQQALGQGPEFLTYFQNEAQLDKSGLPSDRFFAERPEGSVSTLKIQRTQQEDSAVYLCASSLRGSGTVTDTQYFGPGTRLTVL.

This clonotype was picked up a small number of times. The CDR3 here is CASSQDETGFHGYTF. The CDR3 DNA reads as TGCGCCAGCAGCCAAGATGAGACAGGCTTCCATGGCTACACCTTC. The chain carries TRBV4-1 and TRBJ1-2; maybe TRBD1 (6 bases). Trimming pared 0 bases from V and 6 bases from J, leaving 14 bases between. This CDR3 spans 15 amino acids. Germline V gene sequence: CDR1 MGHRA, CDR2 YSYEKL.

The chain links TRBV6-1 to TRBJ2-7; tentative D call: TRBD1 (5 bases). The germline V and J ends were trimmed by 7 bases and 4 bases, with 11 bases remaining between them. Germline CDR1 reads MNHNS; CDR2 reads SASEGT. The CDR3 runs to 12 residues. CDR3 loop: CASTLGVYEQYF. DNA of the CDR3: TGTGCCAGCACCCTAGGGGTTTACGAGCAGTACTTC.

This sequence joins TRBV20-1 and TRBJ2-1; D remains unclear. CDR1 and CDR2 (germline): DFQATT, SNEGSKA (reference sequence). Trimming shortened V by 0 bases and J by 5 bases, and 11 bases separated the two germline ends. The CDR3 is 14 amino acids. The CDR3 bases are TGCAGTGCTAGAGATGGTGGGCAGAACAATGAGCAGTTCTTC. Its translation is CSARDGGQNNEQFF.

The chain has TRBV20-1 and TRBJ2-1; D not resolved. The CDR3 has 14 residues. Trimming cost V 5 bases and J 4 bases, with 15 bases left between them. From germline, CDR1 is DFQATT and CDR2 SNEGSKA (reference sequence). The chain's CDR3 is CSAYDSDEYNEQFF. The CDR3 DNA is TGCAGTGCTTATGACTCGGACGAGTACAATGAGCAGTTCTTC.